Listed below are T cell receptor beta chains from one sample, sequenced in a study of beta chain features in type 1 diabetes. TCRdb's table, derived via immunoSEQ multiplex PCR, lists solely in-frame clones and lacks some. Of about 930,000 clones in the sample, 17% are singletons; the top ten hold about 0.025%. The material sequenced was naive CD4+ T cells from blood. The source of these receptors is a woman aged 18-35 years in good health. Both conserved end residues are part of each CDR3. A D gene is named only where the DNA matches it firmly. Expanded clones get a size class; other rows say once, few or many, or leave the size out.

cdr3_nt: TGTGCCAGCAGCCCCTCCGCGGGACTAGCGGGAAGCACAGATACGCAGTATTTT
cdr3_aa: CASSPSAGLAGSTDTQYF
d_call: TRBD2
clone_size: few
j_call: TRBJ2-3
v_call: TRBV5-4

cdr3_nt: TGTGCCAGCAGCTTAGTAGTTGGGGCCGGGGAGCTGTTTTTT
cdr3_aa: CASSLVVGAGELFF
d_call: NA
clone_size: NA
j_call: TRBJ2-2
v_call: TRBV7-8

cdr3_nt: TGTGCCAGCAGTTTCTGGGGGGGGTTGGCAGATACGCAGTATTTT
cdr3_aa: CASSFWGGLADTQYF
d_call: TRBD2
clone_size: few
j_call: TRBJ2-3
v_call: TRBV27

cdr3_nt: TGTGCCAGCAGTACTCTACTAGCGGACTCCTACAATGAGCAGTTCTTC
cdr3_aa: CASSTLLADSYNEQFF
d_call: TRBD2
clone_size: once
j_call: TRBJ2-1
v_call: TRBV27

cdr3_nt: TGTGCCAGCAGCCGGACTTTGGCGTATAAGGACGAGCAGTACTTC
cdr3_aa: CASSRTLAYKDEQYF
d_call: NA
clone_size: NA
j_call: TRBJ2-7
v_call: TRBV6-5

cdr3_nt: TGTGCCAGCAGGAGGGACAGGGGGGAGCAGTACTTC
cdr3_aa: CASRRDRGEQYF
d_call: TRBD1
clone_size: NA
j_call: TRBJ2-7
v_call: TRBV2

cdr3_nt: TGTGCCAGGCCGACAGGGGTGACCTACAATGAGCAGTTCTTC
cdr3_aa: CARPTGVTYNEQFF
d_call: TRBD1
clone_size: NA
j_call: TRBJ2-1
v_call: TRBV28

cdr3_nt: TGTGCCAGCAGCCGGGTCTCCTACGAGCAGTACTTC
cdr3_aa: CASSRVSYEQYF
d_call: NA
clone_size: NA
j_call: TRBJ2-7
v_call: TRBV4-2

cdr3_nt: TGTGCCAGCATTGGACGGACAGGTCAAAACTCGGGGACCGGGGAGCTGTTTTTT
cdr3_aa: CASIGRTGQNSGTGELFF
d_call: TRBD1
clone_size: NA
j_call: TRBJ2-2
v_call: TRBV28

cdr3_nt: TGTGCCAGCAGTTACTGGAAGGACACCGGGGAGCTGTTTTTT
cdr3_aa: CASSYWKDTGELFF
d_call: NA
clone_size: NA
j_call: TRBJ2-2
v_call: TRBV6-5

cdr3_nt: TGTGCCAGCAGCTTGGTGCCGGCTTTGTGGGAGACTTACAATGAGCAGTTCTTC
cdr3_aa: CASSLVPALWETYNEQFF
d_call: NA
clone_size: few
j_call: TRBJ2-1
v_call: TRBV5-5

cdr3_nt: TGTGCCAGCAGCGTAGGGAGCGGAGAGACCCAGTACTTC
cdr3_aa: CASSVGSGETQYF
d_call: NA
clone_size: few
j_call: TRBJ2-5
v_call: TRBV9

cdr3_nt: TGTGCCAGCAGCTCTGGACAGGTGGGAAACATTCAGTACTTC
cdr3_aa: CASSSGQVGNIQYF
d_call: TRBD1
clone_size: few
j_call: TRBJ2-4
v_call: TRBV7-2

cdr3_nt: TGCGCCAGCAGCCAAGGGTTTGCGGGAAGCGGGAGAGCCGGGGAGCTGTTTTTT
cdr3_aa: CASSQGFAGSGRAGELFF
d_call: TRBD2
clone_size: NA
j_call: TRBJ2-2
v_call: TRBV4-1

cdr3_nt: TGTGCCAGCAGCTCGACGCGCGGGAGATCGACCGGGGAGCTGTTTTTT
cdr3_aa: CASSSTRGRSTGELFF
d_call: TRBD2
clone_size: few
j_call: TRBJ2-2
v_call: TRBV7-6

cdr3_nt: TGTGCCAGCAGTAGGACTAGTTTTAATGAGCAGTTCTTC
cdr3_aa: CASSRTSFNEQFF
d_call: TRBD2
clone_size: few
j_call: TRBJ2-1
v_call: TRBV2

cdr3_nt: TGTGCCAGCTCCGGGAGCTCCTACGAGCAGTACTTC
cdr3_aa: CASSGSSYEQYF
d_call: NA
clone_size: few
j_call: TRBJ2-7
v_call: TRBV18

cdr3_nt: TGCAGCGTCTCCGGGACTAGCGGCTCCTACGAGCAGTACTTC
cdr3_aa: CSVSGTSGSYEQYF
d_call: TRBD2
clone_size: few
j_call: TRBJ2-7
v_call: TRBV29-1

cdr3_nt: TGTGCCAGCAGAAGACACGACGAGCAGTACTTC
cdr3_aa: CASRRHDEQYF
d_call: NA
clone_size: NA
j_call: TRBJ2-7
v_call: TRBV28

cdr3_nt: TGTGCCAGCAACGGACCGGGACAGGGCCCACTTGAGCAGTACTTC
cdr3_aa: CASNGPGQGPLEQYF
d_call: TRBD1
clone_size: few
j_call: TRBJ2-7
v_call: TRBV6-1

cdr3_nt: TGTGCCAGCAGTGACGGAGGTATTGACATTCAGTACTTC
cdr3_aa: CASSDGGIDIQYF
d_call: NA
clone_size: NA
j_call: TRBJ2-4
v_call: TRBV6-6

cdr3_nt: TGTGCCAGCAGTGGCCTGGGACAGGGTTACTACGAGCAGTACTTC
cdr3_aa: CASSGLGQGYYEQYF
d_call: TRBD1
clone_size: few
j_call: TRBJ2-7
v_call: TRBV6-1

cdr3_nt: TGTGCCAGCAGATTAGCGGGAGGGGGGACCCAGTACTTC
cdr3_aa: CASRLAGGGTQYF
d_call: TRBD2
clone_size: NA
j_call: TRBJ2-5
v_call: TRBV11-2

cdr3_nt: TGTGCCACCAGCAAAGCGGGGATCCAAGAGACCCAGTACTTC
cdr3_aa: CATSKAGIQETQYF
d_call: TRBD2
clone_size: few
j_call: TRBJ2-5
v_call: TRBV15

cdr3_nt: TGTGCCAGCAGCTCACTCCGGACGGCTCCCGAGCAGTACTTC
cdr3_aa: CASSSLRTAPEQYF
d_call: NA
clone_size: few
j_call: TRBJ2-7
v_call: TRBV11-2

cdr3_nt: TGTGCCAGCAGGGACAGGGAAGGGCAGCCCCAGCATTTT
cdr3_aa: CASRDREGQPQHF
d_call: TRBD1
clone_size: NA
j_call: TRBJ1-5
v_call: TRBV6-5

cdr3_nt: TGTGCCAGCAGTTACTCGCACCAGAACTATGGCTACACCTTC
cdr3_aa: CASSYSHQNYGYTF
d_call: NA
clone_size: NA
j_call: TRBJ1-2
v_call: TRBV6-6

cdr3_nt: TGTGCCAGCAGCTCGATGCGGCCCGGGGAGCTGTTTTTT
cdr3_aa: CASSSMRPGELFF
d_call: NA
clone_size: few
j_call: TRBJ2-2
v_call: TRBV7-2

cdr3_nt: TGTGCCAGCAGGCCACTAGCGGGGACCGGGGAGCTGTTTTTT
cdr3_aa: CASRPLAGTGELFF
d_call: TRBD2
clone_size: few
j_call: TRBJ2-2
v_call: TRBV6-5

cdr3_nt: TGTGCCAGCAGCTTAGCTGGGCTGCACTCTGGAAACACCATATATTTT
cdr3_aa: CASSLAGLHSGNTIYF
d_call: NA
clone_size: NA
j_call: TRBJ1-3
v_call: TRBV7-9

cdr3_nt: TGTGCCAGTAGTATGCGGGGTAGCGGAGGCGACAATGAGCAGTTCTTC
cdr3_aa: CASSMRGSGGDNEQFF
d_call: NA
clone_size: NA
j_call: TRBJ2-1
v_call: TRBV19

cdr3_nt: TGCAGCGTCGCGGGGCAAAAGACGGGCACAGATACGCAGTATTTT
cdr3_aa: CSVAGQKTGTDTQYF
d_call: NA
clone_size: few
j_call: TRBJ2-3
v_call: TRBV29-1

cdr3_nt: TGTGCCAGTGTCTCCCGTGGCGCGGGGACCCAGTACTTC
cdr3_aa: CASVSRGAGTQYF
d_call: NA
clone_size: few
j_call: TRBJ2-5
v_call: TRBV6-5

cdr3_nt: TGTGCCAGCTCACCAGTAATGGGGCTAGAGGGCAATGAGCAGTTCTTC
cdr3_aa: CASSPVMGLEGNEQFF
d_call: NA
clone_size: NA
j_call: TRBJ2-1
v_call: TRBV18

cdr3_nt: TGTGCCAGCAGCCGCGGACAGTCAAGGGAGGTCTATGGCTACACCTTC
cdr3_aa: CASSRGQSREVYGYTF
d_call: NA
clone_size: NA
j_call: TRBJ1-2
v_call: TRBV7-8

cdr3_nt: TGTGCCAGCAGCTCGGGACCGTTAGGTTCCTACGAGCAGTACTTC
cdr3_aa: CASSSGPLGSYEQYF
d_call: NA
clone_size: NA
j_call: TRBJ2-7
v_call: TRBV7-2

cdr3_nt: TGTGCCAGCAGTTTTACGGGAAACCTCTACGAGCAGTACTTC
cdr3_aa: CASSFTGNLYEQYF
d_call: NA
clone_size: NA
j_call: TRBJ2-7
v_call: TRBV27

cdr3_nt: TGCGCCAGCAGCCAAGATCGTGTGGGTTCTGGCCAAGAGACCCAGTACTTC
cdr3_aa: CASSQDRVGSGQETQYF
d_call: NA
clone_size: NA
j_call: TRBJ2-5
v_call: TRBV4-3

cdr3_nt: TGTGCCAGCAGTTTGGGGCAGGGTGGTATTCTGCGGGGCTACACCTTC
cdr3_aa: CASSLGQGGILRGYTF
d_call: NA
clone_size: NA
j_call: TRBJ1-2
v_call: TRBV6-6

cdr3_nt: TGTGCCAGCAGTTTAATTTCAGCGGACAACTATGGCTACACCTTC
cdr3_aa: CASSLISADNYGYTF
d_call: NA
clone_size: few
j_call: TRBJ1-2
v_call: TRBV28